This T cell receptor (beta chain) was retrieved from a study of T cells expressing NK-cell markers. Looking at the study overall: Seropositivity for HCMV was found in seven of the eight sequenced donors, with one seronegative.

This CDR3 is 14 amino acids long. Germline V gives CDR1 DFQATT, CDR2 SNEGSKA (reference sequence). 5'RACE template switching with UMIs produced the TCR beta cDNA. TCRdb re-called the 5' RACE reads, yielding one record per CDR3 amino acid sequence without DNA. In all, the sample yields 300,000 to 450,000 distinct CDR3 sequences. Sequenced: blood T cells: a sorted CD56 or NKG2C T cell subset, CD4+ or CD8+ T cells, or bulk PBMC T cells (not recorded which). V usage is TRBV20-1 and J usage is TRBJ1-1; the D gene TCRdb calls, TRBD1, cannot be checked with no DNA. The receptor's source is a man aged 18-69 years in good health. The CDR3 sequence: CSASPGTGTWYAFF.